This T cell receptor beta chain was sequenced for a study of early stage breast cancer tumors. Study-level information: Of fewer than 20 invasive breast tumors, more than nine were hormone receptor-positive, HER2-negative.

This clone was detected only a few times. Its target is not known. Study results and limitations: Most shared enriched TCRB sequences were commonly generated ones.

The CDR3 runs to 12 residues. Trimming removed 0 bases from V and 7 bases from J, with 9 bases in between. Looked up from germline, CDR1 is GTSNPN and CDR2 is SVGIG (reference sequence). Assay: immunoSEQ multiplex PCR; the TCRdb copy retains only in-frame clones and omits some. Altogether tens of thousands of clones are present, 70% to 90% being singletons, with the ten largest covering 9.3%. This TCR was recovered from a person in their fifties with breast cancer. This chain joins TRBV30 and TRBJ1-1; no firm D call. Material: blood. The DNA of the CDR3 is TGTGCCTGGAGTGTTCGATCGAGTGAAGCTTTCTTT. Protein sequence: CAWSVRSSEAFF. The full variable domain, completed using reference TRBV30 and TRBJ1-1, is SQTIHQWPATLVQPVGSPLSLECTVEGTSNPNLYWYRQAAGRGLQLLFYSVGIGQISSEVPQNLSASRPQDRQFILSSKKLLLSDSGFYLCAWSVRSSEAFFGQGTRLTVV.